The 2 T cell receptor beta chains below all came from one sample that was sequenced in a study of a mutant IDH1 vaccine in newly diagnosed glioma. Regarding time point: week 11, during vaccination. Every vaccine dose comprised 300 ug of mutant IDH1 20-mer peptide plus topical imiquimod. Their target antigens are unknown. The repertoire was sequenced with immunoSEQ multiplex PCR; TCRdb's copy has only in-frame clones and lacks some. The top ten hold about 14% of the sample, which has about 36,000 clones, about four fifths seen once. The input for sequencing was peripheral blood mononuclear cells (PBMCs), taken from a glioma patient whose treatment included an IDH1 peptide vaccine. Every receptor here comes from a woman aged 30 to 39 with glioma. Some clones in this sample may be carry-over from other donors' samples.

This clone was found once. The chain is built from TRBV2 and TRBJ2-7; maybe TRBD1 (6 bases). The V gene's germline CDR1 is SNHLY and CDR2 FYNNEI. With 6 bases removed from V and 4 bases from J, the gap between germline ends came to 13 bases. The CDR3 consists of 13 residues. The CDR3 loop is CASRGRGRYEQYF. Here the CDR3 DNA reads TGTGCCAGCAGGGGCAGGGGTAGGTACGAGCAGTACTTC.

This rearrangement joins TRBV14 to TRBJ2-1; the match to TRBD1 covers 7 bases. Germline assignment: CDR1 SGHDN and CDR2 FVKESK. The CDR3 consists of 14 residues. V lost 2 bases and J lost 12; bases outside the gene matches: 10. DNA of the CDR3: TGTGCCAGCAGCCAACAAGGACAGGCGGGTCGGCAGTTCTTC. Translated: CASSQQGQAGRQFF.